This is a list of T cell receptor beta chains from one sample in a study of OX40 agonist ivuxolimab in advanced cancers. The protocol was immunoSEQ multiplex PCR, while the TCRdb copy is restricted to in-frame clones and leaves out a portion. The sample lists under 70,000 clones; 70% to 90% were seen once. This specimen was CD4+ or CD8+ T cells sorted from blood, taken in a trial of the OX40 agonist ivuxolimab. These receptors originate from an adult with an advanced solid tumor such as melanoma, head and neck, liver or kidney cancer. CDR3s include the opening cysteine and the closing phenylalanine or tryptophan. The D gene is left open where the match is weak. Only part of the rows carry a size: once, few, many, or a class if the clone is expanded.

V	size	D	length	J	CDR3	DNA
TRBV27	.	.	15	TRBJ2-1	CASSLVQGSYNEQFF	TGTGCCAGCAGTTTAGTGCAGGGTAGTTACAATGAGCAGTTCTTC
TRBV7-9	.	.	13	TRBJ1-1	CASSAERRTEAFF	TGTGCCAGCAGCGCCGAGAGGCGCACTGAAGCTTTCTTT
TRBV6-5	.	.	14	TRBJ1-1	CASSYGEGNTEAFF	TGTGCCAGCAGTTATGGGGAAGGAAACACTGAAGCTTTCTTT
TRBV7-8	.	TRBD1	17	TRBJ1-5	CASSSDREGYSNQPQHF	TGTGCCAGCAGCTCGGACAGGGAGGGTTATAGCAATCAGCCCCAGCATTTT
TRBV5-4	.	TRBD1	14	TRBJ2-7	CASSLGGTGEEQYF	TGTGCCAGCAGCTTAGGGGGGACAGGGGAAGAGCAGTACTTC
TRBV5-6	.	.	19	TRBJ1-5	CASSLGGEPGEYSNQPQHF	TGTGCCAGCAGCTTGGGAGGGGAACCGGGGGAGTATAGCAATCAGCCCCAGCATTTT
TRBV7-9	few	.	13	TRBJ1-1	CASSSGWGTEAFF	TGTGCCAGCAGCTCAGGGTGGGGCACTGAAGCTTTCTTT
TRBV29-1	.	TRBD1	15	TRBJ1-4	CSVTQQGGGKRKLFF	TGCAGCGTCACTCAACAAGGGGGCGGCAAACGCAAACTGTTTTTT
TRBV28	few	.	14	TRBJ2-3	CASSYLSLADTQYF	TGTGCCAGCAGTTACCTCAGCCTTGCAGATACGCAGTATTTT
TRBV7-8	.	.	14	TRBJ1-1	CASSPAHGNTEAFF	TGTGCCAGCAGCCCCGCCCATGGGAACACTGAAGCTTTCTTT
TRBV5-8	.	.	14	TRBJ2-7	CASSVNGQSYEQYF	TGTGCCAGCAGCGTTAACGGACAGTCCTACGAGCAGTACTTC
TRBV5-5	.	.	13	TRBJ1-1	CASSLGGNTEAFF	TGTGCCAGCAGCTTGGGGGGGAACACTGAAGCTTTCTTT
TRBV10-3	.	.	15	TRBJ2-3	CAISEAGAPGDTQYF	TGTGCCATCAGTGAGGCGGGGGCCCCGGGAGATACGCAGTATTTT
TRBV11-3	.	TRBD1	15	TRBJ1-2	CASSTAGTGGDGYTF	TGTGCCAGCAGCACAGCCGGGACAGGGGGCGATGGCTACACCTTC
TRBV19	few	.	15	TRBJ1-1	CASSIGLSANTEAFF	TGTGCCAGTAGTATTGGTCTTTCAGCGAACACTGAAGCTTTCTTT
TRBV27	.	.	15	TRBJ2-7	CASSFTSHLSYEQYF	TGTGCCAGCAGTTTTACTAGTCACCTCTCCTACGAGCAGTACTTC
TRBV6-5	.	.	14	TRBJ1-2	CASSYSGSNYGYTF	TGTGCCAGCAGTTACTCGGGCAGTAACTATGGCTACACCTTC
TRBV5-4	.	.	17	TRBJ1-1	CASSLEGAESLDTEAFF	TGTGCCAGCAGCTTGGAAGGGGCTGAGAGTTTGGACACTGAAGCTTTCTTT
TRBV5-5	.	.	13	TRBJ1-1	CASSLWTATEAFF	TGTGCCAGCAGCTTGTGGACAGCAACTGAAGCTTTCTTT
TRBV5-6	once	.	14	TRBJ1-1	CASSRDWGNTEAFF	TGTGCCAGCAGCCGTGATTGGGGGAACACTGAAGCTTTCTTT
TRBV27	.	TRBD1	13	TRBJ1-1	CASSLQGGTEAFF	TGTGCCAGCAGTTTGCAGGGGGGCACTGAAGCTTTCTTT
TRBV29-1	.	.	11	TRBJ2-1	CSVEKSNEQFF	TGCAGCGTTGAAAAATCGAATGAGCAGTTCTTC
TRBV7-9	.	TRBD1	16	TRBJ1-2	CASSSTRQGPYYGYTF	TGTGCCAGCAGCTCCACCCGACAGGGCCCCTACTATGGCTACACCTTC
TRBV27	.	.	14	TRBJ1-2	CASSPLGQEHGYTF	TGTGCCAGCAGTCCCCTGGGTCAGGAGCATGGCTACACCTTC
TRBV6-5	.	TRBD1	13	TRBJ1-3	CASSSTRQGNEDF	TGTGCCAGCAGTTCGACCCGACAGGGAAATGAAGATTTT
TRBV28	.	.	16	TRBJ2-2	CASSSRQQLSTGELFF	TGTGCCAGCAGTTCTCGGCAGCAATTATCCACCGGGGAGCTGTTTTTT
TRBV11-3	.	TRBD1	14	TRBJ2-1	CASSPGTGVNEQFF	TGTGCCAGCAGCCCCGGAACAGGGGTGAATGAGCAGTTCTTC
TRBV11-2	.	TRBD2	13	TRBJ2-7	CASSKTGGYEQYF	TGTGCCAGCAGCAAAACCGGGGGGTACGAGCAGTACTTC
TRBV29-1	.	.	15	TRBJ2-1	CSVEERLSSYNEQFF	TGCAGCGTTGAAGAGCGCCTGAGCTCCTACAATGAGCAGTTCTTC
TRBV5-8	.	.	16	TRBJ2-7	CASSGGGHRSSYEQYF	TGTGCCAGCAGCGGGGGGGGGCACAGGTCTTCCTACGAGCAGTACTTC
TRBV2	.	.	12	TRBJ1-2	CASGGGYYGYTF	TGTGCCAGCGGGGGGGGTTACTATGGCTACACCTTC
TRBV10-3	.	.	13	TRBJ2-7	CAIRDLRGAEQYF	TGTGCCATCAGAGATCTGAGGGGGGCCGAGCAGTACTTC
TRBV20-1	.	.	11	TRBJ1-2	CSARPSYGYTF	TGCAGTGCTCGACCTTCTTATGGCTACACCTTC
TRBV18	.	.	20	TRBJ2-1	CASSPRYGNGVAVSYNEQFF	TGTGCCAGCTCACCGAGATACGGCAACGGAGTGGCCGTCTCCTACAATGAGCAGTTCTTC
TRBV5-4	once	.	13	TRBJ2-7	CASSFRYSYEQYF	TGTGCCAGCAGCTTCCGATACTCCTACGAGCAGTACTTC
TRBV5-8	.	.	15	TRBJ1-4	CASSLGSRTNEKLFF	TGTGCCAGCAGCTTGGGGAGCCGAACTAATGAAAAACTGTTTTTT
TRBV14	.	TRBD1	19	TRBJ1-3	CASSQEEEVARQGGHTIYF	TGTGCCAGCAGCCAAGAAGAAGAAGTCGCGAGACAGGGGGGGCACACCATATATTTT
TRBV7-9	.	TRBD1	15	TRBJ2-7	CASSSRDSLIYEQYF	TGTGCCAGCAGCTCACGGGACAGCCTAATCTACGAGCAGTACTTC
TRBV19	.	.	14	TRBJ2-5	CASSLGAPQETQYF	TGTGCCAGTAGCCTTGGGGCTCCTCAAGAGACCCAGTACTTC
TRBV19	.	.	15	TRBJ1-5	CASSKDVDSNQPQHF	TGTGCCAGTAGTAAGGACGTAGATAGCAATCAGCCCCAGCATTTT
TRBV11-3	.	.	15	TRBJ2-5	CASSHRTEMQETQYF	TGTGCCAGCAGCCACCGGACAGAGATGCAAGAGACCCAGTACTTC
TRBV11-2	.	TRBD1	17	TRBJ2-3	CASSSPIGQGITDTQYF	TGTGCCAGCAGCTCCCCAATAGGACAGGGAATCACAGATACGCAGTATTTT
TRBV19	.	.	15	TRBJ2-6	CASSIEGTPAVVLTF	TGTGCCAGTAGTATAGAAGGGACTCCCGCGGTCGTCCTGACTTTC
TRBV28	.	TRBD2	16	TRBJ2-4	CASSQQLAVNQNIQYF	TGTGCCAGCTCCCAACAACTAGCGGTAAACCAAAACATTCAGTACTTC
TRBV13	.	TRBD1	13	TRBJ2-2	CASSSDRAGELFF	TGTGCCAGCAGCTCCGACAGGGCCGGGGAGCTGTTTTTT
TRBV2	few	.	15	TRBJ1-2	CASSESGGTNYGYTF	TGTGCCAGCAGTGAGAGTGGGGGGACTAACTATGGCTACACCTTC
TRBV19	.	.	13	TRBJ1-5	CASTTWNSQPQHF	TGTGCCAGTACCACTTGGAACTCGCAGCCCCAGCATTTT
TRBV2	.	.	13	TRBJ1-5	CASGWSPNQPQHF	TGTGCCAGTGGTTGGAGTCCCAATCAGCCCCAGCATTTT
TRBV6-1	.	.	10	TRBJ1-2	CASSDQGYTF	TGTGCCAGCAGTGATCAGGGCTACACCTTC
TRBV18	.	.	16	TRBJ2-3	CASSPRSGGARDTQYF	TGTGCCAGCTCACCACGTAGTGGGGGGGCCAGAGATACGCAGTATTTT
TRBV15	.	TRBD2	15	TRBJ2-1	CATSRVAGGTGEQFF	TGTGCCACCAGCAGAGTAGCGGGGGGGACTGGCGAGCAGTTCTTC
TRBV7-3	.	.	13	TRBJ1-2	CASSSDSYYGYTF	TGTGCCAGCAGCTCGGACAGCTACTATGGCTACACCTTC